Shown below are 32 T cell receptor beta chains from a single sample sequenced in a study of regulatory T cells in long-lasting Graves disease. The TCR beta library used iRepertoire HTBI primers with Arm-PCR amplification of CDR3. Using its own MiXCR run on the multiplex PCR reads, TCRdb lists one record per CDR3 protein. Seen here are around 400,000 distinct CDR3 sequences, 14% to 15% observed once, and the top ten hold about 8.2%. The time point: newly diagnosed GD, antithyroid drugs for less than 3 months. PBMCs provided the RNA from which the TCR library was made. These same data were also listed under a study on T cells in Graves' hyperthyroidism and ophthalmopathy.

The starting material was peripheral blood mononuclear cells (PBMCs), obtained at new diagnosis, from a patient treated with antithyroid drugs. The origin of the receptors is a woman aged 35 to 49 with Graves disease.

The chain combines TRBV6-1 with TRBJ2-5; tentatively, D is TRBD1 (8 bases). This CDR3 comprises 14 residues. V shed 6 bases and J shed 3 bases, with 14 bases lying between them. Looked up from germline, CDR1 is MNHNS and CDR2 is SASEGT. For the CDR3, the DNA is TGTGCCAGCAGACCACAGGGGGGGGAAGAGACCCAGTACTTC. It is translated as CASRPQGGEETQYF.

This clonotype has at least ten counts. V is TRBV20-1 and J is TRBJ2-3, with D maybe TRBD1 (5 bases). Germline-derived CDR1 and CDR2 are DFQATT and SNEGSKA (reference sequence). The CDR3 extends over 15 amino acids. Trimming stripped 0 bases from V and 2 bases from J, with 12 bases between. This chain's CDR3 is CSARDPKGLTDTQYF. The DNA of the CDR3 is TGCAGTGCTAGAGATCCGAAGGGGCTCACAGATACGCAGTATTTT.

This clonotype was seen repeatedly, ten times or more. This chain's CDR3 is CASSYTTSSTDTQYF. CDR3 sequence (DNA): TGTGCCAGCAGCTATACGACTAGCAGCACAGATACGCAGTATTTT. The chain employs TRBV7-3 and TRBJ2-3; 7 bases align to TRBD2. The CDR3 loop spans 15 amino acids. V lost 4 bases to trimming and J lost 0 bases; unmatched junction nucleotides: 4. CDR1 SGHTA and CDR2 FQGTGA come from the germline V gene.

This clonotype has more than one count but fewer than ten. This chain uses TRBV30 with TRBJ2-1; D tentatively fits TRBD1 or TRBD2 (5 bases each). Trimming removed 6 bases at V and 8 bases at J, with 17 bases between. Germline CDR1 is GTSNPN and CDR2 is SVGIG (reference sequence). This CDR3 has 13 amino acids. CDR3 sequence (DNA): TGTGCCTGCTTAGGCCCCGGGGCATATGAGCAGTTCTTC. Amino acid sequence: CACLGPGAYEQFF. Using reference TRBV30 and TRBJ2-1 for the parts outside the CDR3, the full variable domain is SQTIHQWPATLVQPVGSPLSLECTVEGTSNPNLYWYRQAAGRGLQLLFYSVGIGQISSEVPQNLSASRPQDRQFILSSKKLLLSDSGFYLCACLGPGAYEQFFGPGTRLTVL.

Ten or more counts support this clonotype. The chain employs TRBV24-1 and TRBJ2-2; no definite D call. CDR1 is KGHDR and CDR2 is SFDVKD in the germline V gene. There are 14 residues in the CDR3. Trimming stripped 6 bases from V and 3 bases from J, with 10 bases between. The CDR3, as DNA: TGTGCCACCAGTCCCCCAAGGGACACCGGGGAGCTGTTTTTT. As protein: CATSPPRDTGELFF.

The table lists this clonotype with a few counts. The V call is TRBV6-1, the J call TRBJ1-5; 7 nucleotides match TRBD1. Trimming at V came to 6 bases and at J to 2 bases, leaving 7 bases not matched to a gene. The V gene's germline CDR1 is MNHNS and CDR2 SASEGT. The CDR3 consists of 15 residues. CDR3 protein: CASRNQGGGNQPQHF. CDR3 in DNA: TGTGCCAGCAGAAATCAGGGGGGCGGCAATCAGCCCCAGCATTTT.

This clonotype was detected only a few times. J is TRBJ2-6 and V is TRBV19; 11 bases agree with TRBD2. V lost 6 bases to trimming and J lost 0 bases; unmatched junction nucleotides: 7. The germline V gene encodes CDR1 LNHDA and CDR2 SQIVND (reference sequence). CDR3 size: 18 residues. CDR3 residues: CASSVGLAGSSGANVLTF. The CDR3 DNA sequence: TGTGCCAGTAGCGTAGGACTAGCGGGTTCCTCTGGGGCCAACGTCCTGACTTTC.

The V gene is TRBV3-1, the J gene TRBJ2-7; possible D gene TRBD1, 6 bases. The germline CDR1 and CDR2 sequences are LGHDT and YNNKEL (reference sequence). With 2 bases removed from V and 8 bases from J, the gap between germline ends came to 10 bases. This CDR3 has 12 residues. The CDR3 coding sequence is TGTGCCAGCAGCCAATCGGACAGCAAGCAGTACTTC. This sequence encodes CASSQSDSKQYF.

This clonotype was counted at least ten times. This chain joins TRBV2 and TRBJ2-2, with TRBD2 matching 7 bases. The CDR3 covers 15 residues. Germline trimming cut 4 bases from V and 3 bases from J; bases unmatched to any gene: 5. The germline V gene has CDR1 SNHLY and CDR2 FYNNEI. CDR3 amino acids: CASSATSDYTGELFF. In DNA form, the CDR3 reads TGTGCCAGCAGTGCCACTAGCGATTACACCGGGGAGCTGTTTTTT.

This clonotype has at least ten counts. CDR3 residues: CSAILDRGAFNQPQHF. CDR3 bases: TGCAGTGCTATCCTGGACAGGGGAGCTTTCAATCAGCCCCAGCATTTT. J is TRBJ1-5 and V is TRBV20-1; 9 nucleotides match TRBD1. Losses at the gene ends were 4 bases for V and 3 bases for J; bases not matched to a gene: 10. The CDR3 is made up of 16 amino acids. CDR1 and CDR2 (germline): DFQATT, SNEGSKA (reference sequence).

The table lists this clonotype with a few counts. The CDR3 nucleotides are TGTGGCCAGGCAGGGGCCGTTTATGGCTACACCTTC. Translation: CGQAGAVYGYTF. The gene calls are TRBV25-1 and TRBJ1-2; a possible D gene is TRBD1 (6 bases). Germline CDR1 reads MGHDK; CDR2 reads SYGVNS. The CDR3 totals 12 residues.

This clonotype has ten or more counts. The V gene is TRBV12-3 or TRBV12-4, the J gene TRBJ1-1; maybe TRBD1 (5 bases). The CDR3 is 12 amino acids. Trimming stripped 5 bases from V and 6 bases from J, with 10 bases between. Here the CDR3 DNA reads TGTGCCAGCAGTGAACAGGCTTCTGAAGCTTTCTTT. This sequence encodes CASSEQASEAFF.

This clonotype was recorded at least ten times. This chain links TRBV6-1 with TRBJ2-7, with 7 bases matching TRBD1. The CDR3 is 16 amino acids. CDR1 and CDR2 (germline): MNHNS, SASEGT. Trimming took 7 bases from V and 2 from J; bases not matched to a gene: 14. The DNA of the CDR3 is TGTGCCAGCACTCGTACCCGAACGCAGGGGGCCTACGAGCAGTACTTC. Encoded protein: CASTRTRTQGAYEQYF.

J is TRBJ1-2 and V is TRBV10-3, with 9 bases aligning to TRBD1. Germline assignment: CDR1 ENHRY and CDR2 SYGVKD. The CDR3 has 14 residues. Unmatched junction bases numbered 5, after V lost 2 bases and J lost 7 bases. CDR3 in amino acids: CAISEGDRVGGYTF. Written as DNA, the CDR3 is TGTGCCATCAGTGAGGGGGACAGGGTTGGTGGCTACACCTTC.

This clonotype was counted only a few times. The chain has TRBV4-2 and TRBJ1-2; 8 nucleotides match TRBD1. Germline V gene lookup returns CDR1 LGHNA and CDR2 YNFKEQ. Trimming at V came to 1 base and at J to 0 bases, leaving 7 bases not matched to a gene. The CDR3 runs 17 residues. In DNA, the CDR3 is TGTGCCAGCAGCCAAGGTCTGGGGGACAGGACTAACTATGGCTACACCTTC. Its protein is CASSQGLGDRTNYGYTF.

The chain joins TRBV20-1 to TRBJ2-7; D is perhaps TRBD2 (6 bases). This CDR3 is 12 amino acids long. Germline CDR1 and CDR2: DFQATT and SNEGSKA (reference sequence). V lost 2 bases to trimming and J lost 5 bases, with 10 bases between them. This chain's CDR3 is CSARRDLHEQYF. The CDR3, as DNA: TGCAGTGCTAGAAGGGACTTACACGAGCAGTACTTC.

This clonotype came up many times. V is TRBV19 and J is TRBJ1-3, with D unclear. The V gene's germline CDR1 is LNHDA and CDR2 SQIVND (reference sequence). The CDR3 covers 15 residues. As DNA, the CDR3 is TGTGCAACGAGGGCTCCTTTTTCCGCTGGAAACACCATATATTTT. This sequence encodes CATRAPFSAGNTIYF.

This clonotype was observed many times. The chain has TRBV12-3 or TRBV12-4 and TRBJ1-1; D gene uncertain. Trimming removed 3 bases at V and 1 base at J, with 6 bases between. The CDR3 is 13 residues long. The CDR3 is CASSLKKNTEAFF. The CDR3 region has the DNA TGTGCCAGCAGTTTGAAGAAGAACACTGAAGCTTTCTTT.

Many counts were recorded for this clonotype. The CDR3 DNA reads as TGTGCCAGCAGTCTGTTTTCAGATACGCAGTATTTT. Amino acid sequence: CASSLFSDTQYF. The chain is built from TRBV12-3 or TRBV12-4 and TRBJ2-3; no clear D. This CDR3 contains 12 residues. V shed 5 bases and J shed 4 bases, with 7 bases lying between them.

This clonotype was recorded many times. The chain links TRBV20-1 to TRBJ2-1; 8 bases agree with TRBD2. V lost 3 bases to trimming and J lost 2 bases; unmatched junction nucleotides: 9. The CDR3 runs 16 residues. Germline V gene sequence: CDR1 DFQATT, CDR2 SNEGSKA (reference sequence). The CDR3 is CSASEGAGDTYNEQFF. CDR3 sequence (DNA): TGCAGTGCTAGCGAGGGAGCGGGGGACACCTACAATGAGCAGTTCTTC.

V gene TRBV15 combines with J gene TRBJ2-3; no reliable D call. V was trimmed by 0 bases and J by 5 bases, leaving 6 bases between them. Germline V gene lookup returns CDR1 LNHNV and CDR2 YYDKDF (reference sequence). The CDR3 has 13 residues. The CDR3 is CATSRDRQDTQYF. The CDR3 DNA reads TGTGCCACCAGCAGAGATCGTCAAGATACGCAGTATTTT. Using reference TRBV15 and TRBJ2-3 for the parts outside the CDR3, the full variable domain is DAMVIQNPRYQVTQFGKPVTLSCSQTLNHNVMYWYQQKSSQAPKLLFHYYDKDFNNEADTPDNFQSRRPNTSFCFLDIRSPGLGDTAMYLCATSRDRQDTQYFGPGTRLTVL.

This clonotype has a count of ten or more. The V call is TRBV12-3 or TRBV12-4, the J call TRBJ2-5, with 9 bases identical to TRBD1. Trimming took 6 bases from V and 7 from J; bases not matched to a gene: 12. The CDR3 totals 15 residues. CDR3 loop: CASRSTRDREGTQYF. The CDR3 DNA reads as TGTGCCAGCAGATCTACTCGGGACAGGGAGGGGACCCAGTACTTC.

The rearrangement links TRBV5-1 to TRBJ1-3, with a tentative D call TRBD1 (5 bases). The CDR3 consists of 14 residues. The ends were cut back, 4 bases at V and 0 bases at J, with 8 bases in the middle. Germline values: CDR1 SGHRS, CDR2 YFSETQ. The CDR3 reads CASSRTSSGNTIYF. For the CDR3, the DNA is TGCGCCAGCAGCCGGACAAGCTCTGGAAACACCATATATTTT.

This clonotype was counted a few times. Given a much more abundant clone one base away, this may be a read error. The V and J genes are TRBV12-3 or TRBV12-4 and TRBJ1-4; TRBD1 matches at 9 bases. This CDR3 spans 13 amino acids. V shed 4 bases, J shed 13 bases, and the junction held 7 bases outside the gene matches. The CDR3 here is CASSSGQGQRLFF. CDR3 in DNA: TGTGCCAGCAGTTCGGGACAGGGACAAAGACTGTTTTTT.

This clonotype was recorded many times. The chain uses TRBV6-2 or TRBV6-3 and TRBJ1-2; no clear D gene. Germline V lookup: CDR1 MNHEY, CDR2 SVGEGT. CDR3 length: 15 residues. The V and J ends lost 0 bases and 3 bases respectively, with 11 bases between them. The DNA of the CDR3 is TGTGCCAGCAGTTACTCAGGGTTTAGTGACTATGGCTACACCTTC. Its translation is CASSYSGFSDYGYTF.

This clonotype was picked up a small number of times. The chain couples TRBV13 to TRBJ2-1; no firm D call. Trimming took off 1 base at V and 0 bases at J, with 10 bases between the two ends. Looked up from germline, CDR1 is PRHDT and CDR2 is FYEKMQ (reference sequence). The length of the CDR3 is 16 residues. CDR3 residues: CASSLAPGLSYNEQFF. Here the CDR3 DNA reads TGTGCCAGCAGCTTAGCCCCAGGCCTCTCCTACAATGAGCAGTTCTTC.

This clonotype was seen repeatedly, ten times or more. The chain recombines TRBV11-2 with TRBJ2-3, with D unclear. CDR1 SGHAT and CDR2 FQNNGV come from the germline V gene. The CDR3 sequence is 12 residues long. With 5 bases removed from V and 7 bases from J, the gap between germline ends came to 10 bases. The CDR3, as DNA: TGTGCCAGCAGCAAAGACCGACATACGCAGTATTTT. Protein: CASSKDRHTQYF.

Turning to this clonotype: This likely stems from a read error, as it lies one base from a far larger clone. In DNA, the CDR3 is TGTGCCGGCAGCTTAGATTCTCTCTACGATGAGCAGTTCTTC. Its translation is CAGSLDSLYDEQFF. The chain uses TRBV11-3 and TRBJ2-3; no clear D gene. The J call is uncertain, as TRBJ2-1 better fits the DNA end. Germline assignment: CDR1 SGHNT and CDR2 YENEEA. The CDR3 covers 14 residues.

There are many counts of this clonotype. This chain connects TRBV27 to TRBJ2-2, with TRBD2 matching 13 bases. Unmatched junction bases numbered 4, after V lost 2 bases and J lost 1 base. The CDR3 is made up of 18 amino acids. Germline CDR1 and CDR2: MNHEY and SMNVEV (reference sequence). The CDR3 spells CASSLGLAGVGNTGELFF. The CDR3 nucleotides read TGTGCCAGCAGTTTAGGACTAGCGGGAGTCGGGAACACCGGGGAGCTGTTTTTT.

The sample holds a few counts of this clonotype. A junction boundary mismatches the germline segment, possibly from a read error. V usage is TRBV27 and J usage is TRBJ2-2; 7 nucleotides agree with TRBD2. This CDR3 comprises 14 residues. Germline V gene sequence: CDR1 MNHEY, CDR2 SMNVEV (reference sequence). CDR3 in DNA: TGCGCCAGCAGCTGGACTAGAAACACCGGGGAGCTGTTTTTT. Translation gives CASSWTRNTGELFF.

This clonotype was picked up many times. This chain joins TRBV29-1 and TRBJ2-7; D possibly matches TRBD1 or TRBD2 (6 bases each). Germline CDR1 SQVTM, CDR2 ANQGSEA. The CDR3 is 14 residues long. Trimming shortened V by 4 bases and J by 5 bases, and 18 bases separated the two germline ends. CDR3 in DNA: TGCAGCGTTGTACGCGGGGACAAGGGGGACGAGCAGTACTTC. It codes for CSVVRGDKGDEQYF.

The genes are TRBV9 and TRBJ2-2; tentative D call: TRBD2 (5 bases). The V end lost 4 bases, the J end lost 6 bases, and 25 bases lay between the germline ends. Per the germline V gene, CDR1 is SGDLS and CDR2 is YYNGEE. The CDR3 totals 18 residues. The CDR3 DNA reads as TGTGCCAGCAGCCTTACGATGTCGGGAACGATAGGATCCGGGGAGCTGTTTTTT. It yields the protein CASSLTMSGTIGSGELFF.